One sample yielded the 21 T cell receptor beta chains listed below, sequenced in a study of graft-versus-host responses after intestinal transplantation. Some clones are missing from TCRdb's copy, which holds only in-frame ones; the method was immunoSEQ multiplex PCR. The sample contains 25,000 to 35,000 clones, 85% to 95% of which appear only once. Specimen: PBMCs, collected 66 days after intestinal transplant. All receptors derive from a human patient who received an intestinal transplant, so some T cells may come from the graft donor.

This chain links TRBV4-1 with TRBJ2-7, with TRBD2 matching 8 bases. Germline V lookup: CDR1 MGHRA, CDR2 YSYEKL. The CDR3 contains 16 residues. V shed 4 bases, J shed 0 bases, and the junction held 8 bases outside the gene matches. CDR3 DNA sequence: TGCGCCAGCAGCCTACGGAGCGGGAGAGGCTCCTACGAGCAGTACTTC. Translated, it gives CASSLRSGRGSYEQYF.

The chain uses TRBV25-1 and TRBJ1-3; D remains ambiguous. Germline CDR1 reads MGHDK; CDR2 reads SYGVNS. V lost 0 bases to trimming and J lost 1 base, with 10 bases between them. This CDR3 contains 16 residues. The chain's CDR3 is CASSEYQSRSGNTIYF. CDR3 nucleotides: TGTGCCAGCAGTGAATATCAGAGCAGGTCTGGAAACACCATATATTTT.

This rearrangement joins TRBV6-1 to TRBJ1-1; D remains unclear. Trimming pared 7 bases from V and 0 bases from J, leaving 15 bases between. This CDR3 region has 15 residues. Germline V CDR1 and CDR2: MNHNS, SASEGT. In DNA, the CDR3 is TGTGCCAGCACGGTTCCGGCTCTCATGAACACTGAAGCTTTCTTT. It yields the protein CASTVPALMNTEAFF.

The chain couples TRBV21-1 to TRBJ1-5. TRBV21-1 is recorded as a pseudogene. There are 10 residues in the CDR3. CDR3: CASADQPQHF. The CDR3 DNA follows: TGTGCCAGCGCGGATCAGCCCCAGCATTTT.

The chain couples TRBV6-1 to TRBJ1-1, with no clear D. This CDR3 has 9 amino acids. Germline V gene sequence: CDR1 MNHNS, CDR2 SASEGT. Trimming took off 6 bases at V and 13 bases at J, with 9 bases between the two ends. CDR3 residues: CASSGLGFF. CDR3 nucleotides: TGTGCCAGCAGCGGCCTAGGTTTCTTT.

The rearrangement joins TRBV5-1 to TRBJ2-7, with D possibly TRBD2 on 5 matching bases. Germline V gives CDR1 SGHRS, CDR2 YFSETQ. This CDR3 is 15 amino acids long. Trimming shortened V by 2 bases and J by 1 base, and 13 bases separated the two germline ends. The CDR3, as DNA: TGCGCCAGCAGCTTAAGCGGCTACCCTTCCTACGAGCAGTACTTC. Translated, it gives CASSLSGYPSYEQYF.

As DNA, the CDR3 is TGTGCCAGCAGCCCCTTCGGTCCGGGTGAGCAGTTCTTC. Protein sequence: CASSPFGPGEQFF. The rearrangement uses TRBV7-2 and TRBJ2-1; D not certain. Germline V gives CDR1 SGHTA, CDR2 FQGNSA. The germline V and J ends were trimmed by 5 bases and 9 bases, with 14 bases remaining between them. The CDR3 totals 13 residues.

The CDR3 DNA is TGTGCCAGCAGCTTAGGATGGACAGGACCGAACTACGAGCAGTACTTC. Translated: CASSLGWTGPNYEQYF. The chain recombines TRBV7-9 with TRBJ2-7, with 7 nucleotides matching TRBD1. Germline assignment: CDR1 SEHNR and CDR2 FQNEAQ (reference sequence). J lost 3 bases, V lost 1 base, and 9 bases had no gene match. The CDR3 extends over 16 amino acids.

The chain combines TRBV27 with TRBJ2-5, with D perhaps TRBD2 (6 bases). In germline, CDR1 is MNHEY, CDR2 SMNVEV (reference sequence). V was trimmed by 5 bases and J by 2 bases, leaving 24 bases between them. There are 18 residues in the CDR3. The CDR3 loop reads CASSRIMAGPTSQETQYF. CDR3 sequence (DNA): TGTGCCAGCAGTCGAATAATGGCGGGACCAACCTCGCAAGAGACCCAGTACTTC.

This clone was seen only once. The CDR3 nucleotides are TGTGCCAGCAGTCCCAATAGTGACCTGAATGAGCAGTTCTTC. Translated, it gives CASSPNSDLNEQFF. The V gene is TRBV6-5, the J gene TRBJ2-1; D gene uncertain. CDR3 length equals 14 residues. The V end lost 5 bases, the J end lost 7 bases, and 15 bases lay between the germline ends. Per the germline V gene, CDR1 is MNHEY and CDR2 is SVGAGI.

V gene TRBV19 combines with J gene TRBJ1-6; 8 positions match TRBD1. Germline assignment: CDR1 LNHDA and CDR2 SQIVND (reference sequence). V lost 7 bases to trimming and J lost 6 bases; unmatched junction nucleotides: 8. This CDR3 comprises 15 residues. The CDR3 DNA reads TGTGCCAGTACCTGGGGGCAGGGGGCTAATTCACCCCTCCACTTT. It is translated as CASTWGQGANSPLHF.

This sequence joins TRBV5-1 and TRBJ2-7, with unresolved D. Trimming shortened V by 4 bases and J by 5 bases, and 7 bases separated the two germline ends. There are 11 residues in the CDR3. From germline, CDR1 is SGHRS and CDR2 YFSETQ. Written as DNA, the CDR3 is TGCGCCAGCAGCATCCCTGACGAGCAGTACTTC. Amino acid sequence: CASSIPDEQYF.

The chain joins TRBV5-6 to TRBJ2-5; TRBD1 is a possible D gene (6 bases). The better agreement between TRBJ2-7 and the DNA end casts doubt on the J call. CDR1 and CDR2 (germline): SGHDT, YYEEEE. The CDR3 spans 15 residues. In nucleotides, the CDR3 is TGTGCCAGCAGCTTGGTGGGGGCAGTCTCCTACGAGCAGTACTTC. Translating gives CASSLVGAVSYEQYF.

V is TRBV6-4 and J is TRBJ2-5; D gene ambiguous. CDR3 size: 13 residues. Germline V gene lookup returns CDR1 MRHNA and CDR2 SNTAGT. Trimming stripped 2 bases from V and 2 bases from J, with 6 bases between. The CDR3 DNA reads as TGTGCCAGCAGTGACAGAGATCAAGAGACCCAGTACTTC. It codes for CASSDRDQETQYF.

This clone was recorded a few times. The J gene is TRBJ1-4, the V gene TRBV2; 7 bases match TRBD1. Trimming at V came to 6 bases and at J to 8 bases, leaving 12 bases not matched to a gene. The germline V gene has CDR1 SNHLY and CDR2 FYNNEI. The CDR3 consists of 15 residues. The CDR3 protein is CASSEGITRGEKLFF. For the CDR3, the DNA is TGTGCCAGCAGCGAGGGGATCACCAGGGGGGAAAAACTGTTTTTT.

The table lists this clone with a count of one. The chain has TRBV6-8 and TRBJ2-7; D unclear. Trimming left V 6 bases short and J 2 bases short, with 17 bases between. Germline V lookup: CDR1 MNHGY, CDR2 SAAAGT. This CDR3 has 15 residues. CDR3 region: CASREPGFGPYEQYF. The CDR3 DNA reads as TGTGCCAGCAGAGAGCCTGGGTTTGGTCCCTACGAGCAGTACTTC.

In regard to this clone: Different DNA sequences within this sample yield the same CDR3. The chain uses TRBV5-1 and TRBJ2-3; 10 positions match TRBD2. The CDR3 loop spans 15 amino acids. After removal of 0 bases from V and 4 bases from J, the junction contained 2 bases not matched to a gene. In germline, CDR1 is SGHRS, CDR2 YFSETQ. CDR3 protein: CASSLEAGGPDTQYF. CDR3 sequence (DNA): TGCGCCAGCAGCTTGGAAGCGGGAGGGCCAGATACGCAGTATTTT.

Written as DNA, the CDR3 is TGTGCCAGCTCACCACCCGGCGACCCTGGGACACTACCTCTACCGGACGAGCAGTACTTC. Its translation: CASSPPGDPGTLPLPDEQYF. The rearrangement uses TRBV18 and TRBJ2-7; a possible D gene is TRBD1 (6 bases). Germline loops: CDR1 KGHSH, CDR2 LQKENI. The CDR3 sequence is 20 residues long. Trimming took 0 bases from V and 5 from J, leaving 29 bases between them.

The chain has TRBV28 and TRBJ2-3, with D unclear. The CDR3 contains 14 residues. Germline CDR1 MDHEN, CDR2 SYDVKM. With 10 bases removed from V and 2 bases from J, the gap between germline ends came to 16 bases. The CDR3 coding sequence is TGTGCCACCTCCTCCAGTCCGCACACAGATACGCAGTATTTT. As protein: CATSSSPHTDTQYF.

The chain employs TRBV4-1 and TRBJ2-1; D might be TRBD2 (6 bases). The CDR3 runs to 15 residues. Per the germline V gene, CDR1 is MGHRA and CDR2 is YSYEKL. V lost 3 bases and J 5 bases, leaving 14 bases between the germline ends. The CDR3 sequence is CASSHSPGLNNEQFF. The CDR3, as DNA: TGCGCCAGCAGCCATTCCCCGGGACTCAACAATGAGCAGTTCTTC.

V usage is TRBV4-1 and J usage is TRBJ1-1; D uncertain. Germline CDR1 and CDR2: MGHRA and YSYEKL. This CDR3 is built from 15 residues. V lost 1 base and J lost 3, with 12 bases in between. DNA of the CDR3: TGCGCCAGCAGCCAAGTCCCGAATAGTTACACTGAAGCTTTCTTT. It yields the protein CASSQVPNSYTEAFF.